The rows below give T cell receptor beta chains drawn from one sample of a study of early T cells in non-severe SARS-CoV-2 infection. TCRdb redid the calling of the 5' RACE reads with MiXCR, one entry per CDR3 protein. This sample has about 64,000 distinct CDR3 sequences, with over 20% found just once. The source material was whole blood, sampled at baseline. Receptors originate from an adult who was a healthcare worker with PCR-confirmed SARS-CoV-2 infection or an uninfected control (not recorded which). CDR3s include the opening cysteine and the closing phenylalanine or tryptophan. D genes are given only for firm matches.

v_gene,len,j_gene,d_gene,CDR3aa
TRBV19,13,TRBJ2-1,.,CASSIEWGIEQFF
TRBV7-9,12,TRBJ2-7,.,CASRSLSYEQYF
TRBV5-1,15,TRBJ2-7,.,CASSFGQGAAYEQYF
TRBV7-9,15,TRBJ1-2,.,CASSLAHRPMDGYTF
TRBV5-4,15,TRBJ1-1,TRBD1,CASSLAGTANTEAFF
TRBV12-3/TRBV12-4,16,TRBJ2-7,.,CASSPLMGRGSYEQYF
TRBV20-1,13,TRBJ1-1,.,CSARRVASTEAFF
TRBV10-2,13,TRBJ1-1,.,CASSGMGGTEAFF
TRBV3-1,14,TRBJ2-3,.,CASSQGDSRDTQYF
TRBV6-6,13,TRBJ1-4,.,CASSWGRSEKLFF
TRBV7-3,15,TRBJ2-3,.,CASSAAPGSTDTQYF
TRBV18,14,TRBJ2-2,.,CASSVAANTGELFF
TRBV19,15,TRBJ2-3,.,CASSTSGGYTDTQYF
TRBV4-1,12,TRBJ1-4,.,CASSQPQEKLFF
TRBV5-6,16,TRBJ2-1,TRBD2,CASSYTGTSLNIEQFF
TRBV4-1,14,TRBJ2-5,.,CASSLRTNDQTQYF
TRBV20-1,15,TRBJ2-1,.,CSARLTSGSYNEQFF
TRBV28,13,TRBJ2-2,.,CASSTVYTGELFF
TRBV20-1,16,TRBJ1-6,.,CSARDIARAGESPLHF
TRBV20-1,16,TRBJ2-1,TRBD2,CSARTSGGVVAAEQFF
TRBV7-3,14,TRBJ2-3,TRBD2,CASKEGLAGDTQYF
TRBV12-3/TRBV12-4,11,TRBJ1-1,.,CASSLGQEAFF
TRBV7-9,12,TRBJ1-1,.,CASSFGGPEAFF
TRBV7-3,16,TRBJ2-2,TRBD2,CASSFGRAGDTGELFF
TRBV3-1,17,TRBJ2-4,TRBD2,CASSQVGAGVLKNIQYF
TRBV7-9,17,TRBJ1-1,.,CASSLIVAGLSYTEAFF
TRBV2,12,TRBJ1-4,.,CASSARVEKLFF
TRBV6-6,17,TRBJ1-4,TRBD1,CASSYPQGVATNEKLFF
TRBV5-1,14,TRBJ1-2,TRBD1,CASSAGQAGYGYTF
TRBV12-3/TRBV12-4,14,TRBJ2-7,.,CASSLAPQVYEQYF
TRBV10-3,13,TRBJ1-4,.,CATRQGRGEKLFF
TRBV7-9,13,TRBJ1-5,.,CASSSDRDQPQHF
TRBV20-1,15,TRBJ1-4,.,CSARDRRALTLKLFF
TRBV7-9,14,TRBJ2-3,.,CASSPLQVTDTQYF
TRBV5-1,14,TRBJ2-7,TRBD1,CASSFRGSSYEQYF
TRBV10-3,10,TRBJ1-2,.,CAIRDYGYTF